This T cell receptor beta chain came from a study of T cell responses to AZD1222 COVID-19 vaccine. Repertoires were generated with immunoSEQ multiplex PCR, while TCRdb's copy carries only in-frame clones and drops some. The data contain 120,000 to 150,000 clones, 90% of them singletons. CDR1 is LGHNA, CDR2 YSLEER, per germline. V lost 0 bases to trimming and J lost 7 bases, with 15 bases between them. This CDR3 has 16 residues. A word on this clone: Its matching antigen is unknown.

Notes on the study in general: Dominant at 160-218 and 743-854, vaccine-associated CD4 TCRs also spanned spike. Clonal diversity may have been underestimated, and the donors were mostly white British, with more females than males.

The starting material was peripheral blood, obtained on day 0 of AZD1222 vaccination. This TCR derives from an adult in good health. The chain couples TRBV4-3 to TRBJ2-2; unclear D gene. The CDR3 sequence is CASSQDHGFYVGELFF. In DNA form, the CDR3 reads TGCGCCAGCAGCCAAGATCACGGGTTCTATGTCGGGGAGCTGTTTTTT.